The clone carrying this T cell receptor (beta chain) occurred a few times. No antigen is known for it. This sample is drawn from a study of human T cells and chemical hapten exposure. At the level of the study: Investigators sensitized roughly 2 cm by roughly 2 cm of upper inner arm skin with 2% DPC. Study conclusions and caveats: More PT1 expanded TCRs went with higher patch test scores.

The V gene's germline CDR1 is KGHSH and CDR2 LQKENI. The J segment lost 4 bases and the V segment lost 3 bases, leaving 8 bases of the junction unmatched. CDR3 length: 16 amino acids. TCRdb itself ran the RACE reads through MiXCR, one entry per CDR3 protein. The table lists some 80,000 distinct CDR3 sequences, roughly 10% of them singletons. Time point: patch test 1, 2 weeks after DPC sensitization. Treatment defined: therapeutic diphenylcyclopropenone sensitization with weekly scalp DPC. Sequencing used whole blood, obtained in connection with sensitization to the hapten diphenylcyclopropenone (DPC). The sequence came from a woman aged 50 to 60 with alopecia areata. Some clones in this sample may be carry-over from other donors' samples. This rearrangement joins TRBV18 to TRBJ2-1, with 8 bases identical to TRBD2. The CDR3: CASSPTNREGYNEQFF. CDR3 DNA: TGTGCCAGCTCACCCACCAATCGGGAGGGATACAATGAGCAGTTCTTC.